These 22 T cell receptor beta chains were all obtained from the same sample, sequenced in a study of blood T cell repertoires in COVID-19. Sequencing used immunoSEQ multiplex PCR; TCRdb keeps in-frame clones, though not all of them. The data hold approximately 290,000 clones, with roughly 91% observed a single time. Sequencing was carried out using peripheral blood. The receptors were gathered from a man aged 25-45 years with acute or convalescent COVID-19.

The chain joins TRBV4-2 to TRBJ1-3; possibly TRBD1 for D (5 bases). Looked up from germline, CDR1 is LGHNA and CDR2 is YNFKEQ. This CDR3 region has 16 residues. V shed 0 bases and J shed 0 bases, with 9 bases lying between them. The CDR3 bases are TGTGCCAGCAGCCAAGATCACGACAGCTCTGGAAACACCATATATTTT. It codes for CASSQDHDSSGNTIYF.

Only one count was recorded for this clone. The J gene is TRBJ2-7, the V gene TRBV5-1, with D possibly TRBD1 on 6 matching bases. This CDR3 has 15 residues. V shed 6 bases and J shed 3 bases, with 19 bases lying between them. The germline gives CDR1 SGHRS, CDR2 YFSETQ. CDR3 amino acids: CASKQGNHPFYEQYF. CDR3 DNA: TGCGCCAGCAAACAGGGTAACCATCCCTTCTACGAGCAGTACTTC.

The V and J genes are TRBV28 and TRBJ2-3; 13 positions agree with TRBD2. The CDR3 runs 16 residues. Germline V gene sequence: CDR1 MDHEN, CDR2 SYDVKM. With 3 bases clipped from V and 4 bases from J, the junction kept 4 bases outside the gene matches. CDR3 sequence reads: CASSFRLAGGADTQYF. CDR3 bases: TGTGCCAGCAGTTTTAGACTAGCGGGGGGCGCAGATACGCAGTATTTT.

The chain employs TRBV12-3 or TRBV12-4 and TRBJ1-2, with D tentatively TRBD1 (5 bases). Trimming removed 3 bases from V and 6 bases from J, with 11 bases in between. The CDR3 contains 13 residues. CDR3 in DNA: TGTGCCAGCAGTTTCAGGGTATTACATGGCTACACCTTC. It is translated as CASSFRVLHGYTF.

As to this clone: Compared with germline, one end of the junction differs, possibly owing to a read error. The CDR3 protein is CASSLGLLSPHYSGNTIYF. The DNA of the CDR3 is TGTGCCAGCAGCCTAGGACTCCTCAGCCCCCACTACTCTGGAAACACCATATATTTT. This rearrangement joins TRBV13 to TRBJ1-3, with unresolved D. This CDR3 is built from 19 residues. The germline V gene has CDR1 PRHDT and CDR2 FYEKMQ (reference sequence).

This rearrangement joins TRBV28 to TRBJ1-1; TRBD1 might be the D (5 bases). The CDR3 contains 15 residues. CDR1 is MDHEN, CDR2 SYDVKM, per germline. The V and J ends lost 1 base and 5 bases respectively, with 14 bases between them. CDR3 amino acids: CASSLLSGGETEAFF. DNA of the CDR3: TGTGCCAGCAGTTTATTATCCGGGGGGGAAACTGAAGCTTTCTTT.

The V call is TRBV10-3, the J call TRBJ2-3; 10 nucleotides agree with TRBD2. This CDR3 comprises 14 residues. V trimming: 10 bases; J trimming: 5 bases; junction bases outside the gene matches: 9. Germline V CDR1 and CDR2: ENHRY, SYGVKD. In DNA form, the CDR3 reads TGTGCCACCAATGGGCTAGCGGGAGTAGATACGCAGTATTTT. Translated: CATNGLAGVDTQYF.

V gene TRBV24-1 combines with J gene TRBJ2-2, with a tentative D call TRBD1 (5 bases). This CDR3 spans 12 amino acids. CDR1 is KGHDR and CDR2 is SFDVKD in the germline V gene. Between the trimmed V and J ends, which lost 9 bases and 1 base, there was a span of 5 bases. The CDR3 loop is CATGQNTGELFF. CDR3 coding DNA: TGTGCCACCGGACAGAACACCGGGGAGCTGTTTTTT.

This clone was recorded a few times. This chain links TRBV2 with TRBJ2-1, with 9 bases lining up with TRBD1. After removal of 3 bases from V and 4 bases from J, the junction contained 4 bases not matched to a gene. Germline lookup yields CDR1 SNHLY and CDR2 FYNNEI. CDR3 length: 15 residues. The CDR3 sequence: CASSELGQGYNEQFF. The DNA of the CDR3 is TGTGCCAGCAGTGAGTTGGGACAGGGTTACAATGAGCAGTTCTTC.

CDR3 coding DNA: TGTGCCTGGAGTGTATCGGCGCCTTCGGGAAAACTGTTTTTT. Protein sequence: CAWSVSAPSGKLFF. The J gene is TRBJ1-4, the V gene TRBV30; unclear D gene. With 0 bases removed from V and 10 bases from J, the gap between germline ends came to 15 bases. This CDR3 spans 14 amino acids. Germline V gene lookup returns CDR1 GTSNPN and CDR2 SVGIG (reference sequence).

The V gene is TRBV3-1 (or the pseudogene TRBV3-2), the J gene TRBJ1-2; D is undetermined. There are 14 residues in the CDR3. The germline gives CDR1 LGHDT, CDR2 YNNKEL (reference sequence). The V end lost 1 base, the J end lost 2 bases, and 8 bases lay between the germline ends. The CDR3 spells CASSQGQRNYGYTF. DNA of the CDR3: TGTGCCAGCAGCCAAGGCCAGCGCAACTATGGCTACACCTTC.

The V and J genes are TRBV6-5 and TRBJ1-6, with unresolved D. This CDR3 contains 12 residues. The V end lost 6 bases, the J end lost 9 bases, and 9 bases lay between the germline ends. Germline values: CDR1 MNHEY, CDR2 SVGAGI. The CDR3 here is CASRGNSSPLHF. As DNA, the CDR3 is TGTGCCAGCAGAGGTAACAGTTCACCCCTCCACTTT.

The rearrangement links TRBV6-5 to TRBJ2-3; D ambiguous. Trimming left V 6 bases short and J 4 bases short, with 8 bases between. Germline values: CDR1 MNHEY, CDR2 SVGAGI. This CDR3 is 12 amino acids long. The CDR3 DNA reads as TGTGCCAGCAGGTCTAGGTCAGATACGCAGTATTTT. This codes for CASRSRSDTQYF.

J is TRBJ1-5 and V is TRBV2; D remains unclear. This CDR3 contains 13 residues. CDR1 is SNHLY and CDR2 is FYNNEI in the germline V gene. The V end was cut by 3 bases, the J end by 5 bases, with 8 bases between. The CDR3 DNA reads TGTGCCAGCAGTGATTATCAGGATCAGCCCCAGCATTTT. Amino acid sequence: CASSDYQDQPQHF.

The chain links TRBV4-2 to TRBJ2-5; 7 positions match TRBD1. The CDR3 totals 14 residues. Germline values: CDR1 LGHNA, CDR2 YNFKEQ. Trimming removed 5 bases from V and 5 bases from J; junction bases left unmatched: 8. The CDR3 DNA is TGTGCCAGCAGCTTGAAAAGGGGGCATGAGACCCAGTACTTC. It specifies CASSLKRGHETQYF.

This clone was observed a few times. The chain carries TRBV5-1 and TRBJ2-2; weak D call: TRBD1 (5 bases). The germline gives CDR1 SGHRS, CDR2 YFSETQ. The CDR3 totals 14 residues. V was shortened by 5 bases and J by 2 bases, with 10 bases between the two germline ends. The CDR3 coding sequence is TGCGCCAGCAGAGGGGATTCAAACACCGGGGAGCTGTTTTTT. It encodes CASRGDSNTGELFF.

The chain combines TRBV11-2 with TRBJ2-7; 7 bases align to TRBD1. Germline-derived CDR1 and CDR2 are SGHAT and FQNNGV. V was pared by 5 bases and J by 7 bases, with 11 bases of the junction left unmatched. The CDR3 sequence is 14 residues long. The CDR3 sequence is CASSEGQPRYEQYF. The CDR3 DNA reads as TGTGCCAGCAGCGAGGGACAGCCGAGGTATGAGCAGTACTTC.

The V gene is TRBV12-5, the J gene TRBJ2-7; D perhaps matches TRBD1 (7 bases). CDR1 is LGHNT, CDR2 FRNRAP, per germline. The V and J ends lost 5 bases and 8 bases respectively, with 16 bases between them. This CDR3 comprises 13 residues. As DNA, the CDR3 is TGTGCTAGTGGTCCGTCAGGGGGGACAAAGCAGTACTTC. This encodes CASGPSGGTKQYF.

This clone was detected once. The genes are TRBV2 and TRBJ1-6; 7 nucleotides align to TRBD1. This CDR3 is 15 amino acids long. The V gene end was trimmed by 4 bases and the J gene end by 4 bases; junction bases not matched to a gene: 4. Germline lookup yields CDR1 SNHLY and CDR2 FYNNEI. CDR3 DNA sequence: TGTGCCAGCAGTGTGCGGGACAGATATAATTCACCCCTCCACTTT. This codes for CASSVRDRYNSPLHF.

CDR3 loop: CASQDRALSLQETQYF. The DNA for the CDR3 is TGTGCCAGTCAAGACAGGGCATTATCGCTCCAAGAGACCCAGTACTTC. The rearrangement joins TRBV6-7 to TRBJ2-5; 7 nucleotides match TRBD1. TRBV6-7 is an ORF; its function is uncertain. V lost 9 bases and J lost 1; bases outside the gene matches: 14. The CDR3 length is 16 residues.

This chain links TRBV7-8 with TRBJ2-5; 11 nucleotides match TRBD1. The CDR3 contains 15 residues. Germline V gene lookup returns CDR1 SGHVS and CDR2 FQNEAQ. V dropped 7 bases and J dropped 6; count of bases not matched to a gene: 10. The CDR3 bases are TGTGCCAGCACCGTGGACAGGGGGCGTGTAAAGACCCAGTACTTC. Amino acid sequence: CASTVDRGRVKTQYF.

In this sample, this clone turned up once. This chain connects TRBV6-5 to TRBJ1-2; D is undetermined. The V end lost 1 base, the J end lost 4 bases, and 10 bases lay between the germline ends. Germline V gene sequence: CDR1 MNHEY, CDR2 SVGAGI. The CDR3 is made up of 14 amino acids. Written as DNA, the CDR3 is TGTGCCAGCAGTTACTTCCCCACTGGCTATGGCTACACCTTC. Its protein product is CASSYFPTGYGYTF.